The next 11 T cell receptor beta chains were all read from a single sample in a study of cytomegalovirus exposure and HLA in healthy donors. Amplification used 60 Vbeta primers and 13 Jbeta primers. Method: immunoSEQ multiplex PCR; TCRdb's copy keeps in-frame clones and lacks some. The sample has about 160,000 clones; 82% are singletons. Material for sequencing was PBMCs. Every receptor here comes from a girl aged 2 to 10 in good health and CMV-seropositive.

This chain joins TRBV2 and TRBJ1-1; D ambiguous. CDR1 is SNHLY and CDR2 is FYNNEI in the germline V gene. The CDR3 sequence is 13 residues long. V lost 2 bases to trimming and J lost 1 base, with 5 bases between them. CDR3 in amino acids: CASSESGNTEAFF. The DNA for the CDR3 is TGTGCCAGCAGTGAATCGGGGAACACTGAAGCTTTCTTT. Looking up the rest from reference TRBV2 and TRBJ1-1 gives the full variable domain: EPEVTQTPSHQVTQMGQEVILRCVPISNHLYFYWYRQILGQKVEFLVSFYNNEISEKSEIFDDQFSVERPDGSNFTLKIRSTKLEDSAMYFCASSESGNTEAFFGQGTRLTVV.

This clone is deemed medium-sized. V gene TRBV6-4 combines with J gene TRBJ2-5; 7 bases match TRBD2. V was clipped by 6 bases and J by 4 bases; unmatched bases: 11. The CDR3 extends over 15 amino acids. Germline assignment: CDR1 MRHNA and CDR2 SNTAGT. The CDR3 nucleotides are TGTGCCAGCAGGGAGAGAAGGGAGGGCCGAGAGACCCAGTACTTC. This codes for CASRERREGRETQYF.

This chain connects TRBV9 to TRBJ1-2; unclear D gene. This CDR3 has 16 residues. V was pared by 0 bases and J by 3 bases, with 15 bases between. Germline V gene data show CDR1 as SGDLS and CDR2 as YYNGEE. CDR3 sequence reads: CASSVGGGEADYGYTF. The DNA of the CDR3 is TGTGCCAGCAGCGTAGGGGGTGGGGAGGCGGACTATGGCTACACCTTC.

The genes are TRBV5-1 and TRBJ1-4, with no clear D. The CDR3 consists of 14 residues. Trimming removed 4 bases from V and 4 bases from J, with 11 bases in between. Germline V gene sequence: CDR1 SGHRS, CDR2 YFSETQ. The CDR3: CASSIEGINEKLFF. The CDR3, as DNA: TGCGCCAGCAGCATAGAGGGTATTAATGAAAAACTGTTTTTT.

The chain combines TRBV2 with TRBJ2-2; the match to TRBD1 covers 9 bases. CDR1 SNHLY and CDR2 FYNNEI come from the germline V gene. This CDR3 contains 17 residues. Losses at the gene ends were 6 bases for V and 6 bases for J; bases not matched to a gene: 14. Here the CDR3 DNA reads TGTGCCAGCAGCGCCTCGGACAGGGGAAGTTATCCCGGGGAGCTGTTTTTT. Its protein is CASSASDRGSYPGELFF. The whole variable domain, filled in from reference TRBV2 and TRBJ2-2, reads EPEVTQTPSHQVTQMGQEVILRCVPISNHLYFYWYRQILGQKVEFLVSFYNNEISEKSEIFDDQFSVERPDGSNFTLKIRSTKLEDSAMYFCASSASDRGSYPGELFFGEGSRLTVL.

The chain employs TRBV28 and TRBJ2-1, with TRBD2 identical over 11 bases. With V trimmed by 3 bases and J by 9 bases, 7 bases remained unmatched. The CDR3 totals 15 residues. The germline gives CDR1 MDHEN, CDR2 SYDVKM. The CDR3: CASSFLAGGPGEQFF. The CDR3 DNA sequence: TGTGCCAGCAGTTTCTTAGCGGGAGGGCCAGGTGAGCAGTTCTTC.

The chain joins TRBV10-3 to TRBJ1-3, with D possibly being TRBD1 (6 bases). The CDR3 has 18 amino acids. V was clipped by 1 base and J by 0 bases, with 16 bases between them. Germline CDR1 ENHRY, CDR2 SYGVKD. Here the CDR3 reads CAISEFWGGPGSGNTIYF. Here the CDR3 DNA reads TGTGCCATCAGTGAGTTCTGGGGGGGGCCTGGCTCTGGAAACACCATATATTTT.

The V and J genes are TRBV30 and TRBJ1-1; TRBD1 might be the D (5 bases). The CDR3 loop spans 12 amino acids. Deletions cut 2 bases from V and 4 bases from J, with 8 bases between. Germline V gene data show CDR1 as GTSNPN and CDR2 as SVGIG (reference sequence). CDR3 protein: CAWSPGGTEAFF. DNA for the CDR3: TGTGCCTGGAGTCCGGGGGGCACTGAAGCTTTCTTT.

This clone was observed a handful of times. The chain carries TRBV27 and TRBJ2-5; D perhaps matches TRBD2 (6 bases). This CDR3 spans 15 amino acids. Germline V lookup: CDR1 MNHEY, CDR2 SMNVEV (reference sequence). V lost 5 bases, J lost 5 bases, and 18 bases lay in between. CDR3 loop: CASSKTGSGQETQYF. The DNA for the CDR3 is TGTGCCAGCAGTAAGACCGGGAGTGGGCAGGAGACCCAGTACTTC.

This clone has a single count. This chain connects TRBV5-5 to TRBJ1-2, with 10 nucleotides matching TRBD1. The CDR3 consists of 15 residues. From germline, CDR1 is SGHKS and CDR2 YYEKEE (reference sequence). With 2 bases clipped from V and 3 bases from J, the junction kept 4 bases outside the gene matches. CDR3 in DNA: TGTGCCAGCAGCTTCCCGACAGGGGGCGACTATGGCTACACCTTC. It is translated as CASSFPTGGDYGYTF. Supplemented by reference TRBV5-5 and TRBJ1-2, the full variable domain reads DAGVTQSPTHLIKTRGQQVTLRCSPISGHKSVSWYQQVLGQGPQFIFQYYEKEERGRGNFPDRFSARQFPNYSSELNVNALLLGDSALYLCASSFPTGGDYGYTFGSGTRLTVV.

This sequence joins TRBV6-5 and TRBJ1-2, with 9 bases aligning to TRBD1. Trimming removed 7 bases from V and 8 bases from J; junction bases left unmatched: 11. CDR3 length: 14 amino acids. Germline CDR1 MNHEY, CDR2 SVGAGI. Here the CDR3 reads CASTRSNRGPGYTF. The CDR3 DNA reads TGTGCCAGCACAAGAAGCAACAGGGGGCCGGGCTACACCTTC.